This T cell receptor beta chain was captured in a study of blood T cell repertoires in COVID-19. Overall study context: COVID-19 samples collected from the United States, Italy and Spain covered acute and convalescent phases.

Germline CDR1 is SGHDT and CDR2 is YYEEEE. This CDR3 has 14 amino acids. Trimming stripped 3 bases from V and 5 bases from J, with 14 bases between. Measured with immunoSEQ multiplex PCR; TCRdb has only the in-frame clones, and not every one. Of under 200,000 clones listed, 80% were seen once; the top ten hold about 7%. This sequence originates from a man between 70 and 80 years old with active or convalescent COVID-19. The chain carries TRBV5-6 and TRBJ2-5, with a weak D call TRBD2 (5 bases). Sequencing used peripheral blood. CDR3 nucleotide sequence: TGTGCCAGCAGCTCCCAATCGGGGTACGAGACCCAGTACTTC. This codes for CASSSQSGYETQYF.